This record concerns one T cell receptor beta chain sequence. The data belong to a study of T cell repertoires in cytomegalovirus infection. Trimming took 4 bases from V and 7 from J, leaving 18 bases between them. This CDR3 contains 15 residues. From germline, CDR1 is SGHKS and CDR2 YYEKEE (reference sequence). TCRdb re-called the reads through MiXCR, storing one row per CDR3 protein. The sample consists of 350,000 to 450,000 distinct CDR3 sequences, 15% to 20% of them appearing once. The source material was PBMCs. J is TRBJ2-1 and V is TRBV5-5; a weak D match, TRBD2 (5 bases). The receptor was derived from a human donor in good health (CMV status not recorded). Some clones in this sample may be carry-over from other donors' samples. The CDR3 loop is CASSLNQLAGNEQFF. CDR3 nucleotide sequence: TGTGCCAGCAGCCTAAACCAGCTAGCTGGGAATGAGCAGTTCTTC.